Below, 16 T cell receptor beta chains from the same sample are listed, as sequenced in a study of CD8+ T cells in alopecia areata. Sequencing used cDNA as its template, made by extracting RNA and reverse transcribing it. The repertoire was sequenced with immunoSEQ multiplex PCR; TCRdb's copy has only in-frame clones and lacks some. The top ten hold roughly an eighth of the sample, which has about 5,900 clones, over 50% seen once. Researchers gathered lesional scalp punch biopsies and peripheral blood from patients with alopecia areata. What was sequenced was skin. The origin of the receptors is a human donor with alopecia areata.

V is TRBV2 and J is TRBJ2-7, with D perhaps TRBD2 (6 bases). The ends were cut back, 8 bases at V and 6 bases at J, with 20 bases in the middle. This CDR3 contains 14 residues. Germline CDR1 SNHLY, CDR2 FYNNEI. The CDR3 DNA sequence: TGTGCCAGCGGAACAACATGGCGGGGCTCCGAGCAGTACTTC. Translated, it gives CASGTTWRGSEQYF.

The sample holds a few counts of this clone. The V call is TRBV28, the J call TRBJ1-1; a weak D match, TRBD1 (6 bases). Trimming left V 10 bases short and J 2 bases short, with 14 bases between. Per germline, CDR1 MDHEN and CDR2 SYDVKM. This CDR3 comprises 13 residues. The CDR3 protein is CATRGGRNTEAFF. In DNA, the CDR3 is TGTGCCACCCGCGGGGGCAGAAACACTGAAGCTTTCTTT. Based on the CDR3 plus reference TRBV28 and TRBJ1-1, the full variable domain is DVKVTQSSRYLVKRTGEKVFLECVQDMDHENMFWYRQDPGLGLRLIYFSYDVKMKEKGDIPEGYSVSREKKERFSLILESASTNQTSMYLCATRGGRNTEAFFGQGTRLTVV.

This clone was observed a handful of times. In nucleotides, the CDR3 is TGTGCCAGCAGCTCCTATTCCGGAACCTACGAGCAGTACTTC. This translates into CASSSYSGTYEQYF. This sequence joins TRBV4-2 and TRBJ2-7; D is ambiguous. Per germline, CDR1 LGHNA and CDR2 YNFKEQ. This CDR3 comprises 14 residues. The V end lost 5 bases, the J end lost 2 bases, and 13 bases lay between the germline ends.

The rearrangement uses TRBV5-8 and TRBJ1-6; TRBD1 might be the D (6 bases). The V end lost 4 bases, the J end lost 9 bases, and 23 bases lay between the germline ends. CDR3 length: 17 amino acids. Germline V gives CDR1 SGHTS, CDR2 YDEGEE. The CDR3 protein is CASSLLQGMGLSSPLHF. The CDR3 DNA sequence: TGTGCCAGCAGCCTACTACAGGGAATGGGACTAAGTTCACCCCTCCACTTT.

This clone is medium-sized (0.01 to 0.1%). The rearrangement uses TRBV28 and TRBJ1-5, with TRBD1 matching over 8 bases. Germline CDR1 reads MDHEN; CDR2 reads SYDVKM. The CDR3 covers 14 residues. V shed 5 bases and J 5 bases; nucleotides not matched to a gene: 5. CDR3 protein: CASSELQGDQPQHF. The CDR3 DNA sequence: TGTGCCAGCAGTGAACTACAGGGGGATCAGCCCCAGCATTTT.

This clone was seen a few times. The chain is built from TRBV28 and TRBJ2-3, with D unresolved. Trimming cost V 5 bases and J 9 bases, with 15 bases left between them. Germline-derived CDR1 and CDR2 are MDHEN and SYDVKM. The CDR3 spans 13 residues. The CDR3 nucleotides are TGTGCCAGCAGTCCCCCTTCCGTAGAGACGCAGTATTTT. The encoded protein is CASSPPSVETQYF.

The chain joins TRBV19 to TRBJ2-7; 9 nucleotides line up with TRBD1. This CDR3 contains 14 residues. Germline V lookup: CDR1 LNHDA, CDR2 SQIVND (reference sequence). With V trimmed by 5 bases and J by 6 bases, 8 bases remained unmatched. The chain's CDR3 is CASSATGGIFEQYF. The CDR3 DNA reads as TGTGCCAGTAGTGCGACAGGGGGTATTTTCGAGCAGTACTTC. The full variable domain, rest sourced from reference TRBV19 and TRBJ2-7, is DGGITQSPKYLFRKEGQNVTLSCEQNLNHDAMYWYRQDPGQGLRLIYYSQIVNDFQKGDIAEGYSVSREKKESFPLTVTSAQKNPTAFYLCASSATGGIFEQYFGPGTRLTVT.

This chain joins TRBV27 and TRBJ2-7; perhaps TRBD2 as D (6 bases). This CDR3 is 15 amino acids long. The germline V gene has CDR1 MNHEY and CDR2 SMNVEV (reference sequence). Between the trimmed V and J ends, which lost 5 bases and 4 bases, there was a span of 18 bases. CDR3 loop: CASSVTTGRVYEQYF. CDR3 DNA: TGTGCCAGCAGTGTTACTACCGGGAGAGTGTACGAGCAGTACTTC.

V gene TRBV7-8 combines with J gene TRBJ2-7, with D possibly being TRBD2 (5 bases). Germline loops: CDR1 SGHVS, CDR2 FQNEAQ. This CDR3 has 15 residues. The germline V and J ends were trimmed by 5 bases and 5 bases, with 19 bases remaining between them. CDR3 sequence reads: CASSPGVAYLDEQYF. The DNA of the CDR3 is TGTGCCAGCAGCCCCGGGGTCGCCTATCTTGACGAGCAGTACTTC.

This clone was seen a handful of times. This chain connects TRBV18 to TRBJ2-1; TRBD2 matches 13 bases. Germline loops: CDR1 KGHSH, CDR2 LQKENI. The trim removed 0 bases at V and 7 bases at J, leaving 3 bases unmatched. The CDR3 consists of 16 residues. The CDR3: CASSPPTGLAGNEQFF. The CDR3 DNA sequence: TGTGCCAGCTCACCACCTACGGGACTAGCGGGAAATGAGCAGTTCTTC.

On this clone itself: Compared with germline, one end of the junction differs, possibly owing to a read error. The chain couples TRBV4-1 to TRBJ1-6; unclear D gene. Germline CDR1 reads MGHRA; CDR2 reads YSYEKL. The CDR3 runs 16 residues. DNA for the CDR3: TGTGCCAGCAGCCACCTGGGTGTCTCCTATAATTCACCCCTCCACTTT. Translation: CASSHLGVSYNSPLHF.

The chain is built from TRBV5-1 and TRBJ2-5, with 7 bases lining up with TRBD1. CDR1 SGHRS and CDR2 YFSETQ come from the germline V gene. The CDR3 consists of 14 residues. V was pared by 3 bases and J by 5 bases, with 7 bases of the junction left unmatched. The CDR3 DNA follows: TGCGCCAGCAGCTCCGGACAGGCCGGGGAGACCCAGTACTTC. It translates to CASSSGQAGETQYF.

This sequence joins TRBV6-5 and TRBJ1-4; D uncertain. The CDR3 has 12 residues. Germline CDR1 MNHEY, CDR2 SVGAGI. V was trimmed by 10 bases and J by 6 bases, leaving 12 bases between them. The CDR3 nucleotides are TGTGCCACGTTCTCGCGGGATGAAAAACTGTTTTTT. It specifies CATFSRDEKLFF.

The chain joins TRBV6-1 to TRBJ2-3, with D perhaps matching TRBD1 or TRBD2 (6 bases each). In germline, CDR1 is MNHNS, CDR2 SASEGT. CDR3 length equals 16 residues. V dropped 1 base and J dropped 4 bases, with 15 bases sitting between them. CDR3 sequence: CASSEGVRRGADTQYF. The CDR3 DNA follows: TGTGCCAGCAGTGAAGGGGTCAGGAGGGGGGCAGATACGCAGTATTTT.

The table lists this clone with a few counts. The chain carries TRBV7-8 and TRBJ2-1; possible D gene TRBD2, 6 bases. The V gene lost 5 bases and the J gene lost 0 bases, with 11 bases spanning the gap. There are 15 residues in the CDR3. Germline V gene lookup returns CDR1 SGHVS and CDR2 FQNEAQ. Here the CDR3 DNA reads TGTGCCAGCAGCGCGGGGCAAAGCTCCTACAATGAGCAGTTCTTC. Translation: CASSAGQSSYNEQFF.

V gene TRBV2 combines with J gene TRBJ1-5, with 8 bases that match TRBD1. With 4 bases clipped from V and 0 bases from J, the junction kept 8 bases outside the gene matches. The CDR3 contains 17 residues. In germline, CDR1 is SNHLY, CDR2 FYNNEI. The CDR3 sequence: CASSVTGELDSNQPQHF. As DNA, the CDR3 is TGTGCCAGCAGTGTGACAGGGGAGCTAGATAGCAATCAGCCCCAGCATTTT.